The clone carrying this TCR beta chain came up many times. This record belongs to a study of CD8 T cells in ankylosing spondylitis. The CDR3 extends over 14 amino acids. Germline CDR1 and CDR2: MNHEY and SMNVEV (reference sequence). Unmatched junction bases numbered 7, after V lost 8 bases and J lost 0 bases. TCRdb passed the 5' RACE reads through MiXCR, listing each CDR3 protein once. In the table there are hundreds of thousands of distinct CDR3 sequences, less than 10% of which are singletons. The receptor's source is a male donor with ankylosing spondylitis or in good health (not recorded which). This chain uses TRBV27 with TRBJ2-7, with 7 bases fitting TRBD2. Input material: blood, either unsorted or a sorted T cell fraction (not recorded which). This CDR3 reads CASRIGTTSYEQYF. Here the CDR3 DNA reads TGTGCCAGCCGTATCGGGACTACCTCCTACGAGCAGTACTTC.